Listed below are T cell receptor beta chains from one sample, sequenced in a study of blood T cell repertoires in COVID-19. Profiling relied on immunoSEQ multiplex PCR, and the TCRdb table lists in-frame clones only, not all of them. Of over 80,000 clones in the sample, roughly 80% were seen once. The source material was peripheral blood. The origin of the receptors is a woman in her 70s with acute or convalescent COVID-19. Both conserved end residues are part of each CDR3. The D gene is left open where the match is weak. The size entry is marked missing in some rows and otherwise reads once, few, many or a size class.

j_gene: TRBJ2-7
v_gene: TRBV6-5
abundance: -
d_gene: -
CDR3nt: TGTGCCAGCAAACTAGCCCTTCGGCAGTACTTC
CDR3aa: CASKLALRQYF

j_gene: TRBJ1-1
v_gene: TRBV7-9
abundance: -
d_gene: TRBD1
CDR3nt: TGTGCCAGCAGCCCTCCCGGGACAGGGAACACTGAAGCTTTCTTT
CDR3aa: CASSPPGTGNTEAFF

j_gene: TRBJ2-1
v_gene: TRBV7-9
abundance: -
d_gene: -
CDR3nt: TGTGCCAGCAGCCCACCTTTTGGCAGCGATTCCTACAATGAGCAGTTCTTC
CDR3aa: CASSPPFGSDSYNEQFF

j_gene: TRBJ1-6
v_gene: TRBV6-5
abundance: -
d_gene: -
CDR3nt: TGTGCCAGCAGTACAGGTTTGCCTTCACCCCTCCACTTT
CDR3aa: CASSTGLPSPLHF

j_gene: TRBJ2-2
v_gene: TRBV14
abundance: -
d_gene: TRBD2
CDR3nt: TGTGCCAGCAGCCAGGGAGCGGGAGTTATGTCCGGGGAGCTGTTTTTT
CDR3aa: CASSQGAGVMSGELFF

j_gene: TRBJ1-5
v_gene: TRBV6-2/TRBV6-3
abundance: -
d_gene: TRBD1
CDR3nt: TGTGCCAGCAGTTACTTCCCCGGACAGGGCGGTATGCAGCCCCAGCATTTT
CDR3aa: CASSYFPGQGGMQPQHF

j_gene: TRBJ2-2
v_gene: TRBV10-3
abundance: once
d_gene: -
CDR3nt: TGTGCCATCAGTGAGTCGACAGGTCGTACCGGGGAGCTGTTTTTT
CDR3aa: CAISESTGRTGELFF

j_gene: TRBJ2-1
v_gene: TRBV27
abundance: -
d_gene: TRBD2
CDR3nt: TGTGCCAGCAGCCCAAAAGGGCGGGAGTTTGAGCAGTTCTTC
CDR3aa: CASSPKGREFEQFF

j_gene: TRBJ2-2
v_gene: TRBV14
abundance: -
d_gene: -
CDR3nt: TGTGCCAGCAGCCTCCGACATTTCGGGGAGCTGTTTTTT
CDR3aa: CASSLRHFGELFF

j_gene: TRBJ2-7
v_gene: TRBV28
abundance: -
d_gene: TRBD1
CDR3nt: TGTGCCAGCAGCTCCCAGGGGGTCGGCGAGCAGTACTTC
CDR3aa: CASSSQGVGEQYF

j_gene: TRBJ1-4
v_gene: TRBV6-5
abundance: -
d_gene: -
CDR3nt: TGTGCCAGCAGTTACCGCTGGCAGGGAAAAAATGAAAAACTGTTTTTT
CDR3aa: CASSYRWQGKNEKLFF

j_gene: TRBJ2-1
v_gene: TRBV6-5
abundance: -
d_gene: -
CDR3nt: TGTGCCAGCAGACTAGGCGGCGCGTCCTACAATGAGCAGTTCTTC
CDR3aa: CASRLGGASYNEQFF

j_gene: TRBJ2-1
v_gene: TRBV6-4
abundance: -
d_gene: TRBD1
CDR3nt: TGTGCCAGCAGTGAATGGGGACAGGGCCATGAGCAGTTCTTC
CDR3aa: CASSEWGQGHEQFF

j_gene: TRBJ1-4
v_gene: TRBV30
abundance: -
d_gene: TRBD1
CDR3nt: TGTGCCTGGAGCCCGACAGGGAGAGATGAAAAACTGTTTTTT
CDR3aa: CAWSPTGRDEKLFF

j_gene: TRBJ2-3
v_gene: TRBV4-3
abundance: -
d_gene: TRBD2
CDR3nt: TGCGCCAGCAGCCAAGACAGAGGAACTAGCGGGCGGATTACTAGCACAGATACGCAGTATTTT
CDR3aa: CASSQDRGTSGRITSTDTQYF

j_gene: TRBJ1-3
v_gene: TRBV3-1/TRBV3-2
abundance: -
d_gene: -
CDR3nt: TGTGCCAGCAGCCAAGTCCTCCTCTCTGGAAACACCATATATTTT
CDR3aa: CASSQVLLSGNTIYF

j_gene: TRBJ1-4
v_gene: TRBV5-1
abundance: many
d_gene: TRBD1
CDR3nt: TGCGCCAGCGGCCCCAGGGGGTCTAATGAAAAACTGTTTTTT
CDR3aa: CASGPRGSNEKLFF

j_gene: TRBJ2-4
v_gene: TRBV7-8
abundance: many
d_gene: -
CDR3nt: TGTGCCAGCAGCCGGGGCCTAGCCAAAAACATTCAGTACTTC
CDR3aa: CASSRGLAKNIQYF

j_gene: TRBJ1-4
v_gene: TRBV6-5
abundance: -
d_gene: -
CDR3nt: TGTGCCAGCAGTCCTGGAGGTTCGGGAAATGAAAAACTGTTTTTT
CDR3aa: CASSPGGSGNEKLFF

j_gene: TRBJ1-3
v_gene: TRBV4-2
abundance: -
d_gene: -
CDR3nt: TGTGCCAGTAGCCAAGAATTTCAGGGAAACACCATATATTTT
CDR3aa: CASSQEFQGNTIYF

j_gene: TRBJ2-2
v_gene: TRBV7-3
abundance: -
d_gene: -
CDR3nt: TGTGCCAGCAGCTTAACTGGGGGCGCCCCCGGGGAGCTGTTTTTT
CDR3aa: CASSLTGGAPGELFF

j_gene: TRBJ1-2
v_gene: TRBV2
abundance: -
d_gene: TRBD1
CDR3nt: TGTGCCAGTCGGCGGGGACAGGGGGCCTCTATGAGGGGCTACACCTTC
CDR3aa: CASRRGQGASMRGYTF

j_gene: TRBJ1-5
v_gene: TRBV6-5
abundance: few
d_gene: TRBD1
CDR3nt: TGTGCCAGCAGTACCGACAGGGGTGAGAATCAGCCCCAGCATTTT
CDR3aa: CASSTDRGENQPQHF

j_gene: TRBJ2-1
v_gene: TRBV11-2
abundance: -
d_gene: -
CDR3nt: TGTGCCAGCAGCTTAGTCGGAGGGTGGGGCAATGAGCAGTTCTTC
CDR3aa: CASSLVGGWGNEQFF

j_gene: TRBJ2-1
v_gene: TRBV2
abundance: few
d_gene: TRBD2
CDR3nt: TGTGCCAGCAGTAGTAGCGGGAGGGCGCGGAGTGAGCAGTTCTTC
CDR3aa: CASSSSGRARSEQFF

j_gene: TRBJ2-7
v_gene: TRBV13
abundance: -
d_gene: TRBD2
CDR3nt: TGTGCCAGCAGCTTAAGGGTAGCGGGGGGTACCTACGAGCAGTACTTC
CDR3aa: CASSLRVAGGTYEQYF

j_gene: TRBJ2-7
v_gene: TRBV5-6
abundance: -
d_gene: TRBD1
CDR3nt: TGTGCCAGCAGCTTGAGGGGACAGACCGAGCAGTACTTC
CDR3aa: CASSLRGQTEQYF

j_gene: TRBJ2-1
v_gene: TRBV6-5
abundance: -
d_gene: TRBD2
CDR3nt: TGTGCCAGCAGTTTTAGCGGGAGCATTGACAATGAGCAGTTCTTC
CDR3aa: CASSFSGSIDNEQFF

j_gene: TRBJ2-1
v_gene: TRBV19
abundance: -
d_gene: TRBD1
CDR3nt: TGTGCCAGTAGTATAGCAGGGGGCCTCTACAATGAGCAGTTCTTC
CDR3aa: CASSIAGGLYNEQFF

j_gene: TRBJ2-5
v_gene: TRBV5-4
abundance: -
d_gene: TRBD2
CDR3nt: TGTGCCAGCAGCCTGCGGACTAGCGGGAGGGCGGAGACCCAGTACTTC
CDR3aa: CASSLRTSGRAETQYF

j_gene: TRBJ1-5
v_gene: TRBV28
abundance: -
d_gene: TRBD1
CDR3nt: TGTGCCAGCAGTCACAGGGGAGGCCAGCCCCAGCATTTT
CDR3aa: CASSHRGGQPQHF

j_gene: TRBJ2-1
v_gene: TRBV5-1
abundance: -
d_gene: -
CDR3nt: TGCGCCAGCAGCTTAGGACTAAGCTCCTACAATGAGCAGTTCTTC
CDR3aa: CASSLGLSSYNEQFF

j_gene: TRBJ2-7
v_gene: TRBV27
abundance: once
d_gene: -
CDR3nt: TGTGCCAGCAGAGGGGCCCTCTACGAGCAGTACTTC
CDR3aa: CASRGALYEQYF

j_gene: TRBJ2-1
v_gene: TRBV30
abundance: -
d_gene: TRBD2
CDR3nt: TGTGCCTGGAGTAAGGGACTAGACCGTTACAATGAGCAGTTCTTC
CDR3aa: CAWSKGLDRYNEQFF

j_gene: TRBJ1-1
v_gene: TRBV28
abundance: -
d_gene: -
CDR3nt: TGTGCCAGCAGCCGTTTTGTACTTGAAGCTTTCTTT
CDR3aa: CASSRFVLEAFF

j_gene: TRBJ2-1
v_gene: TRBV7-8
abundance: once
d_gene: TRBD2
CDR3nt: TGTGCCAGCAGCGCCCGAACCCTGACTAGCGGGGGTGTCGACAATGAGCAGTTCTTC
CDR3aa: CASSARTLTSGGVDNEQFF

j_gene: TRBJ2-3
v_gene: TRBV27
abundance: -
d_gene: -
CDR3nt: TGTGCCAGCAGTAGCAGACAGGGGGCGCGGAGCGGGAGGCCCCATACGCAGTATTTT
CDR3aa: CASSSRQGARSGRPHTQYF

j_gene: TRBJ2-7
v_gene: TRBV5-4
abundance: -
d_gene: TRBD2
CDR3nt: TGTGCCAGCAGCAATCCAAGCGGGAGCGGGGTTTACGAGCAGTACTTC
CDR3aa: CASSNPSGSGVYEQYF

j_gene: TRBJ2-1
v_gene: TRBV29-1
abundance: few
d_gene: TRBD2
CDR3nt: TGCAGCGTCGAAACCGCTAGCGGGAGGGCCGTAGATGAGCAGTTCTTC
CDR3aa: CSVETASGRAVDEQFF

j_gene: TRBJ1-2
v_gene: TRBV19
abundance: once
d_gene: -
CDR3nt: TGTGCCAGTAAGGACAGCACTAACTATGGCTACACCTTC
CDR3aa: CASKDSTNYGYTF

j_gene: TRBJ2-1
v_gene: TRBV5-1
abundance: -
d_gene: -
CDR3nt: TGCGCCAGCAGCTCCACCCAGGGAAATGAGCAGTTCTTC
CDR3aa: CASSSTQGNEQFF

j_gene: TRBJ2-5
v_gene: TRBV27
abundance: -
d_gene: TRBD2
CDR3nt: TGTGCCAGCAGTCCAATAGCGGGAGCTAGGGGGGAGACCCAGTACTTC
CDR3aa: CASSPIAGARGETQYF

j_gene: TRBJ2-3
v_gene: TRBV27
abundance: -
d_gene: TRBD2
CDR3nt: TGTGCCAGCAGTTTGGGCGCCCAGCCACGGACTAGCGGGAGCCATATAGATACGCAGTATTTT
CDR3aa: CASSLGAQPRTSGSHIDTQYF

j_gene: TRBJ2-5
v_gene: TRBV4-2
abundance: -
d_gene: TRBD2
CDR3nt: TGTGCCAGCAGCCAAGATCTGACAGCGGGGGGGATTAAAGAGACCCAGTACTTC
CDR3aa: CASSQDLTAGGIKETQYF

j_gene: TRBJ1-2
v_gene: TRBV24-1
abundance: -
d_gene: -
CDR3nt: TGTGCCACCAGTGATTCCGACAGGTATGGCTACACCTTC
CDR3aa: CATSDSDRYGYTF

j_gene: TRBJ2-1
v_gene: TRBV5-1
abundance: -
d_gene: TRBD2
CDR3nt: TGCGCCAGCAGCCCGGGACTAGAGTACAATGAGCAGTTCTTC
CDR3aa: CASSPGLEYNEQFF

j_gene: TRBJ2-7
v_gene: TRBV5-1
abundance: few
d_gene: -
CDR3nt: TGCGCCAGCAGCTTGTTAGGGGACTACGAGCAGTACTTC
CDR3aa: CASSLLGDYEQYF

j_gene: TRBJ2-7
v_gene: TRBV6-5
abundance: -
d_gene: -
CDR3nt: TGTGCCAGCAGTCCCCGGCGGAGGGCGGTATACGAGCAGTACTTC
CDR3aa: CASSPRRRAVYEQYF

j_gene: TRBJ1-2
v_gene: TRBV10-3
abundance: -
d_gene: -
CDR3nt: TGTGCCATCAGTGAGGCTACTCGGGGGAGGGCGAGTGGCTACACCTTC
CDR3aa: CAISEATRGRASGYTF

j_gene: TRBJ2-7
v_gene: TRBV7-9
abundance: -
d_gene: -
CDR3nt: TGTGCCAGCAGCCCTACAGCCTACGAGCAGTACTTC
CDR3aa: CASSPTAYEQYF

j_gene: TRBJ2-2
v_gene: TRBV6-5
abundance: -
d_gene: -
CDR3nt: TGTGCCAGCAGTTACTGGCGGGAAGACACCGGGGAGCTGTTTTTT
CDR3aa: CASSYWREDTGELFF

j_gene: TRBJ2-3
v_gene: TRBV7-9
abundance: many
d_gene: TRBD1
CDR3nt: TGTGCCAGCAGCCAAGGACAGGGCGCAGATACGCAGTATTTT
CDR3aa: CASSQGQGADTQYF

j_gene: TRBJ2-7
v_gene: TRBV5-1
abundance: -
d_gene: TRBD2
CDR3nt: TGCGCCAGTGCAGCGGGAGATAGGTACGAGCAGTACTTC
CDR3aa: CASAAGDRYEQYF

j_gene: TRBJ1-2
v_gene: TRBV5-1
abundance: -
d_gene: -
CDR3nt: TGCGCCAGCAGCAATCCAGGAACCTATGGCTACACCTTC
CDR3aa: CASSNPGTYGYTF

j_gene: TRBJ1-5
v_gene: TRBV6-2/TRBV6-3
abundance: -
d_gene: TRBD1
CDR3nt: TGTGCCAGCAGTTCCCTAGGACAGGTCGGACCTAATCAGCCCCAGCATTTT
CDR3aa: CASSSLGQVGPNQPQHF